Listed below are T cell receptor beta chains from one sample, sequenced in a study of IL-17A CD8 T cells in psoriatic arthritis synovium. Sequencing was performed with immunoSEQ multiplex PCR; in TCRdb, only in-frame clones are kept and a portion is missing. The sample carries 2,000 to 3,000 clones, less than 75% recorded once. Sequences were obtained from memory CD8+ T cells from synovial fluid. These TCRs come from a human donor with psoriatic arthritis. Both conserved end residues are part of each CDR3. A D gene is named only where the DNA matches it firmly. Clone sizes are given selectively: once, few, many, or a class where the clone is expanded.

D gene: TRBD1
J gene: TRBJ2-5
V gene: TRBV7-6
clone size: .
CDR3 DNA: TGTGCCAGCAGCTTAGGGGCTTCGGGGACAGGGCAAGGGGAGACCCAGTACTTC
CDR3 protein: CASSLGASGTGQGETQYF

D gene: .
J gene: TRBJ2-1
V gene: TRBV19
clone size: .
CDR3 DNA: TGTGCCAGTAGTATCAGGGGCAGGAGGAATGAGCAGTTCTTC
CDR3 protein: CASSIRGRRNEQFF

D gene: TRBD2
J gene: TRBJ2-1
V gene: TRBV4-1
clone size: .
CDR3 DNA: TGCGCCAGCAGCCAGTACCCTTCAGCGGGGGGGCCCGGGAATGAGCAGTTCTTC
CDR3 protein: CASSQYPSAGGPGNEQFF

D gene: TRBD1
J gene: TRBJ1-6
V gene: TRBV5-6
clone size: .
CDR3 DNA: TGTGCCAGCAGCTTGGGGGACAGGGGGTTCAATTCACCCCTCCACTTT
CDR3 protein: CASSLGDRGFNSPLHF

D gene: TRBD1
J gene: TRBJ2-3
V gene: TRBV6-4
clone size: .
CDR3 DNA: TGTGCCAGCAGTGAGGTGTCAGGGGGCCGAGATACGCAGTATTTT
CDR3 protein: CASSEVSGGRDTQYF

D gene: TRBD2
J gene: TRBJ2-1
V gene: TRBV4-1
clone size: few
CDR3 DNA: TGCGCCAGCAGCCAACAATGGACTAGCGGGGGGAACAATGAGCAGTTCTTC
CDR3 protein: CASSQQWTSGGNNEQFF

D gene: .
J gene: TRBJ1-2
V gene: TRBV6-5
clone size: .
CDR3 DNA: TGTGCCAGCGGGCTCGGGGAGGGTGGCTACACCTTC
CDR3 protein: CASGLGEGGYTF

D gene: .
J gene: TRBJ1-2
V gene: TRBV9
clone size: .
CDR3 DNA: TGTGCCAGCAGCCCCCCGGGTACTTCAGCTAACTATGGCTACACCTTC
CDR3 protein: CASSPPGTSANYGYTF

D gene: .
J gene: TRBJ2-7
V gene: TRBV7-8
clone size: .
CDR3 DNA: TGTGCCAGCAGCTTAGGGCGGGCAGGGGAGCGTTGGTACTTC
CDR3 protein: CASSLGRAGERWYF

D gene: .
J gene: TRBJ1-1
V gene: TRBV19
clone size: .
CDR3 DNA: TGTGCCAGTAGTACCGAACGAGGGATCACTGAAGCTTTCTTT
CDR3 protein: CASSTERGITEAFF

D gene: TRBD1
J gene: TRBJ2-7
V gene: TRBV7-9
clone size: .
CDR3 DNA: TGTGCCAGCAGCTTCCTCTCAGGGGGAATGGACGAGCAGTACTTC
CDR3 protein: CASSFLSGGMDEQYF

D gene: TRBD2
J gene: TRBJ2-5
V gene: TRBV7-7
clone size: once
CDR3 DNA: TGTGCTAGCAGCATTAGCGGGGGTCAAGAGACCCAGTACTTC
CDR3 protein: CASSISGGQETQYF

D gene: .
J gene: TRBJ1-6
V gene: TRBV7-9
clone size: .
CDR3 DNA: TGTGCCAGCAGCTTCTGGCAGGACAATTCACCCCTCCACTTT
CDR3 protein: CASSFWQDNSPLHF

D gene: .
J gene: TRBJ2-1
V gene: TRBV7-2
clone size: .
CDR3 DNA: TGTGCCAGCAGCCCCCGACAGGCTTACAATAAGCAGTTCTTC
CDR3 protein: CASSPRQAYNKQFF

D gene: .
J gene: TRBJ1-2
V gene: TRBV6-4
clone size: few
CDR3 DNA: TGTGCCAGCAGTGACACCGGACAGTCCCCCTTCTATGGCTACACCTTC
CDR3 protein: CASSDTGQSPFYGYTF

D gene: .
J gene: TRBJ1-1
V gene: TRBV2
clone size: few
CDR3 DNA: TGTGCCAGCAGTGATACAGGCGGCAGTGAAGCTTTCTTT
CDR3 protein: CASSDTGGSEAFF

D gene: .
J gene: TRBJ1-1
V gene: TRBV9
clone size: once
CDR3 DNA: TGTGCCAGCAGCGTGGGGGGCGGAGAAGCTTTCTTT
CDR3 protein: CASSVGGGEAFF

D gene: .
J gene: TRBJ2-7
V gene: TRBV6-6
clone size: .
CDR3 DNA: TGTGCCAGCAGTTACTCTCAGGGTCCCAACGAGCAGTACTTC
CDR3 protein: CASSYSQGPNEQYF

D gene: .
J gene: TRBJ1-6
V gene: TRBV6-1
clone size: .
CDR3 DNA: TGTGCCAGCAGTGGATCGGGGACTCTTAATTCACCCCTCCACTTT
CDR3 protein: CASSGSGTLNSPLHF

D gene: .
J gene: TRBJ2-7
V gene: TRBV9
clone size: .
CDR3 DNA: TGTGCCAGCAGCTCAAGTAGGCAGGTCGAAATCTACGAGCAGTACTTC
CDR3 protein: CASSSSRQVEIYEQYF

D gene: .
J gene: TRBJ1-2
V gene: TRBV6-1
clone size: .
CDR3 DNA: TGTGCCAGCAGTGAAACCCCCCTAGCCGGCGATGGCTACACCTTC
CDR3 protein: CASSETPLAGDGYTF

D gene: TRBD2
J gene: TRBJ2-7
V gene: TRBV19
clone size: .
CDR3 DNA: TGTGCCAGTAGTATTTTGACTAGCGGGGGCTCCTACGAGCAGTACTTC
CDR3 protein: CASSILTSGGSYEQYF

D gene: .
J gene: TRBJ2-7
V gene: TRBV19
clone size: .
CDR3 DNA: TGTGCCAGTAGTTCCGGACTATACGAGCAGTACTTC
CDR3 protein: CASSSGLYEQYF

D gene: TRBD2
J gene: TRBJ2-1
V gene: TRBV2
clone size: few
CDR3 DNA: TGTGCCAGCTTCTGGACTAGCGGGGGCGAAATATCTTACGATGAGCAGTTCTTC
CDR3 protein: CASFWTSGGEISYDEQFF

D gene: TRBD2
J gene: TRBJ2-3
V gene: TRBV6-1
clone size: .
CDR3 DNA: TGTGCCAGCAGTGAACTAGCGGGGGGCCCAGATACGCAGTATTTT
CDR3 protein: CASSELAGGPDTQYF

D gene: .
J gene: TRBJ2-1
V gene: TRBV19
clone size: .
CDR3 DNA: TGTGCCAGTAGTACGGGATATGAGCAGTTCTTC
CDR3 protein: CASSTGYEQFF

D gene: .
J gene: TRBJ2-1
V gene: TRBV4-2
clone size: few
CDR3 DNA: TGTGCCAGCAGCCAAACTAGTTTCGATGAGCAGTTCTTC
CDR3 protein: CASSQTSFDEQFF

D gene: TRBD2
J gene: TRBJ2-1
V gene: TRBV11-2
clone size: .
CDR3 DNA: TGTGCCAGCAGCTTAGTCGTTAGCGGGGCCAACAATGAGCAGTTCTTC
CDR3 protein: CASSLVVSGANNEQFF

D gene: TRBD1
J gene: TRBJ1-2
V gene: TRBV7-8
clone size: .
CDR3 DNA: TGTGCCAGCAGCTCACAGGGGTCCGACTATGGCTACACCTTC
CDR3 protein: CASSSQGSDYGYTF

D gene: .
J gene: TRBJ2-7
V gene: TRBV6-5
clone size: .
CDR3 DNA: TGTGCCAGCGGATTCGCAGGGGTCTCCTACGAGCAGTACTTC
CDR3 protein: CASGFAGVSYEQYF

D gene: .
J gene: TRBJ1-5
V gene: TRBV27
clone size: .
CDR3 DNA: TGTGCCAGCAGTTTATCGAGGCAGGGTCGTCAGCCCCAGCATTTT
CDR3 protein: CASSLSRQGRQPQHF